This T cell receptor beta chain appears in the sequencing data of a study of cytomegalovirus exposure and HLA in healthy donors. PCR amplification relied on 60 Vbeta primers (plus 13 Jbeta primers). TCRdb keeps only in-frame clones here, not all; method: immunoSEQ multiplex PCR. The table has 150,000 or so clones, just over 70% seen once. Germline CDR1 is SGDLS and CDR2 is YYNGEE. Losses at the gene ends were 4 bases for V and 0 bases for J; bases not matched to a gene: 7. The CDR3 extends over 16 amino acids. The study's findings and limits: TCR beta V- and J-gene trimming, according to a later analysis, was linked to a missense DCLRE1C variant. Indistinguishable V segments, including TRBV6-2 and TRBV6-3, were excluded. Information on immune exposure was restricted to one variable (CMV serostatus).

A remark on this clone: The target antigen is unknown.

Sequencing was done on a sample of PBMCs. V usage is TRBV9 and J usage is TRBJ1-1, with 9 bases aligning to TRBD1. The source is a human donor in good health. CDR3 protein: CASSIGQGNLNTEAFF. In DNA form, the CDR3 reads TGTGCCAGCAGCATTGGACAGGGGAATCTGAACACTGAAGCTTTCTTT.